This is a list of T cell receptor beta chains from one sample in a study of human T cells and chemical hapten exposure. Each CDR3 protein is one row after TCRdb ran MiXCR on the RACE reads. Among around 380,000 distinct CDR3 sequences listed, more than 4.5% were seen once. This specimen consisted of whole blood, obtained in connection with sensitization to the hapten diphenylcyclopropenone (DPC). The receptors stem from a woman in her 50s with alopecia areata. Some clones in this sample may be carry-over from other donors' samples. Each CDR3 is given with its conserved first and last residue. D genes are given only for firm matches. Some rows mark clone size as missing; the rest say once, few, many or name a class of expanded clone.

D gene	clone size	CDR3 length	V gene	J gene	CDR3 DNA	CDR3 protein
NA	many	13	TRBV28	TRBJ1-6	TGTGCCAGCAGTTTATACAGGTCGCGGAGCCTCCACTTT	CASSLYRSRSLHF
NA	NA	13	TRBV5-1	TRBJ2-7	TGCGCCAGCAGCTCGGACGGAAGCTACGAGCAGTACTTC	CASSSDGSYEQYF
TRBD2	few	16	TRBV4-2	TRBJ2-1	TGTGCCAGCAGCCAAGCGGGGACTAGCGGGAGCAATGAGCAGTTCTTC	CASSQAGTSGSNEQFF
NA	NA	14	TRBV6-1	TRBJ1-3	TGTGCCAGCAGTGAGGGGATGTCCCGAAACACCATATATTTT	CASSEGMSRNTIYF
NA	many	15	TRBV2	TRBJ1-5	TGTGCCAGCAGTGAAGCGGGCGGTAGCAATCAGCCCCAGCATTTT	CASSEAGGSNQPQHF
TRBD2	NA	17	TRBV24-1	TRBJ2-3	TGTGCCACCAGTGATTTTGGCAGGGAGGGCCGGGGAGATACGCAGTATTTT	CATSDFGREGRGDTQYF
NA	many	13	TRBV5-1	TRBJ2-5	TGTGCCAGCAGTTTAGGTCAGCAAGAGACCCAGTACTTC	CASSLGQQETQYF
TRBD1	few	18	TRBV28	TRBJ2-6	TGTGCCAGCAGTCCACTGGGACAGTCAGGGCCTGGGGCCAACGTCCTGACTTTC	CASSPLGQSGPGANVLTF
NA	many	12	TRBV20-1	TRBJ1-2	TGCAGTGCTAGAGTAGGGAGCTATGGCTACACCTTC	CSARVGSYGYTF
NA	many	14	TRBV5-1	TRBJ1-1	TGCGCCAGCAGCTTGCGCCAGGGAGGCACTGAAGCTTTCTTT	CASSLRQGGTEAFF
NA	many	13	TRBV11-2	TRBJ1-1	TGTGCCAGCAGCTGGGGACCGAACACTGAAGCTTTCTTT	CASSWGPNTEAFF
NA	few	18	TRBV3-1	TRBJ2-4	TGTGCCAGCGGGGGCGGAGGCTTCCGAGGGATAGCCAAAAACATTCAGTACTTC	CASGGGGFRGIAKNIQYF
TRBD1	many	18	TRBV4-3	TRBJ1-2	TGCGCCAGCAGCCAATATGTAGTTACAGGGGAGGAAGGCTATGGCTACACCTTC	CASSQYVVTGEEGYGYTF
TRBD2	NA	14	TRBV20-1	TRBJ2-1	TGCAGTGCTGAGGGCCTAGCGGGGCTAAATGAGCAGTTCTTC	CSAEGLAGLNEQFF
TRBD1	many	15	TRBV3-1	TRBJ1-1	TGTGCCAGCAGCCCAGCCGGGACAGGGGTTTCCGAAGCTTTCTTT	CASSPAGTGVSEAFF
NA	many	16	TRBV15	TRBJ2-1	TGTGCCACCAGCAGGGGTTATGGCGGGAAGAACTATGAGCAGTTCTTC	CATSRGYGGKNYEQFF
NA	NA	13	TRBV6-6	TRBJ1-1	TGTGCCAGCAGTATCAAGTTGAACACTGAAGCTTTCTTT	CASSIKLNTEAFF
NA	NA	14	TRBV7-2	TRBJ2-3	TGTGCCAGCAGCCGTAGTGCGGGGGCAAATACGCAGTATTTT	CASSRSAGANTQYF
NA	many	13	TRBV6-5	TRBJ2-3	TGTGCCAGCAGTGGGACCCACCGGGGTACGCAGTATTTT	CASSGTHRGTQYF
NA	NA	9	TRBV20-1	TRBJ2-7	TGCAGTGCTTACTACGAGCAGTACTTC	CSAYYEQYF
TRBD2	NA	18	TRBV5-6	TRBJ2-1	TGTGCCAGCAGCTTGGTGGGGCCTAGCGGGAGGCCTCACAATGAGCAGTTCTTC	CASSLVGPSGRPHNEQFF
NA	many	15	TRBV3-1	TRBJ1-2	TGTGCCAGCAGCCAAGTCCCGAGGGGTACCTATGGCTACACCTTC	CASSQVPRGTYGYTF
NA	NA	14	TRBV7-9	TRBJ2-3	TGTGCCAGCAGCTTAAGTACGCGCACAGATACGCAGTATTTT	CASSLSTRTDTQYF
NA	few	14	TRBV7-9	TRBJ2-7	TGTGCCAGCAGCTCCCGGGCCACCCGCTACGAGCAGTACTTC	CASSSRATRYEQYF
NA	many	14	TRBV25-1	TRBJ1-6	TGTGCCAGCAGTGCCGTCGGGTATAATTCACCCCTCCACTTT	CASSAVGYNSPLHF
NA	NA	13	TRBV6-1	TRBJ2-3	TGTGCCAGCAGCACAGGGTTCACAGATACGCAGTATTTT	CASSTGFTDTQYF
TRBD1	many	11	TRBV28	TRBJ1-6	TGTGCCAGCAGTGACCGGGACAGGGTCCACTTT	CASSDRDRVHF
NA	few	14	TRBV7-2	TRBJ1-2	TGTGCCAGCAGCTTCGGACAGACGGACTATGGCTACACCTTC	CASSFGQTDYGYTF
TRBD2	many	14	TRBV10-3	TRBJ2-1	TGTGCCATCAGTTCGAGGACTAGCGAGGGTGAGCAGTTCTTC	CAISSRTSEGEQFF